This T cell receptor beta chain emerged from a study of PD-L1 blockade in urothelial cancer. Study-level information: Median blood clonality was around 0.08, with 75,000 to 100,000 unique TCRs.

The germline gives CDR1 MNHNS, CDR2 SASEGT. V gave up 2 bases and J gave up 3 bases, with 8 bases separating them. This CDR3 is built from 14 residues. Sequencing was performed with immunoSEQ multiplex PCR; in TCRdb, only in-frame clones are kept and a portion is missing. There are 80,000 to 90,000 clones in the sample; roughly 84% occur only once, and 13% to 15% lies in the top ten. Time point indicated: pretreatment peripheral blood. The sequencing here drew on PBMCs, taken around atezolizumab (anti-PD-L1) treatment. The chain is built from TRBV6-1 and TRBJ1-5; the D is unclear. This clonotype was sampled from a man aged 60 to 75 with urothelial cancer. The CDR3 protein is CASSESTFNQPQHF. DNA for the CDR3: TGTGCCAGCAGTGAATCGACATTCAATCAGCCCCAGCATTTT.